This passage covers 30 T cell receptor beta chains from one sample sequenced in a study of blood T cells in healthy people across ages. Alongside a J-beta primer mix, a sample-barcoded 5' primer served in a second PCR lasting roughly 6 to 12 cycles. TCRdb reprocessed the 5' RACE reads with MiXCR, giving one entry per CDR3 protein. The sample holds some 1,800,000 distinct CDR3 sequences, 39% seen once. The sample consisted of blood. The source is a human donor in good health.

This chain connects TRBV7-2 to TRBJ2-4; tentatively, D is TRBD2 (5 bases). The J call may not be correct, given that the DNA end is closer to TRBJ2-7. This CDR3 has 14 amino acids. CDR1 is SGHTA and CDR2 is FQGNSA in the germline V gene. CDR3 in amino acids: CASSFKGDSYEQYF. CDR3 sequence (DNA): TGTGCCAGCAGCTTTAAGGGAGATTCCTACGAGCAGTACTTC.

This chain uses TRBV29-1 with TRBJ2-7, with TRBD1 matching 7 bases. The CDR3 is made up of 13 amino acids. In germline, CDR1 is SQVTM, CDR2 ANQGSEA. V gave up 5 bases and J gave up 0 bases; unmatched junction bases: 4. CDR3 protein: CSVLDRLSYEQYF. The CDR3 DNA sequence: TGCAGCGTTCTGGACAGGCTCTCCTACGAGCAGTACTTC.

The chain carries TRBV29-1 and TRBJ2-3; TRBD2 matches 7 bases. Germline V gene lookup returns CDR1 SQVTM and CDR2 ANQGSEA. After removal of 5 bases from V and 2 bases from J, the junction contained 4 bases not matched to a gene. CDR3 length: 13 amino acids. DNA for the CDR3: TGCAGCGTTCGGACTAGACCCACAGATACGCAGTATTTT. The encoded protein is CSVRTRPTDTQYF.

This clonotype showed up just a few times. V and J are TRBV7-2 and TRBJ1-2; D is uncertain. The V gene lost 1 base and the J gene lost 3 bases, with 9 bases spanning the gap. The CDR3 covers 14 residues. In germline, CDR1 is SGHTA, CDR2 FQGNSA. The CDR3 loop is CASSLESTYYGYTF. The DNA of the CDR3 is TGTGCCAGCAGCTTAGAGAGCACCTACTATGGCTACACCTTC.

This clonotype has more than one count but fewer than ten. The chain is built from TRBV6-1 and TRBJ2-6; perhaps D is TRBD1 or TRBD2 (5 bases each). Between the trimmed V and J ends, which lost 6 bases and 4 bases, there was a span of 13 bases. The germline gives CDR1 MNHNS, CDR2 SASEGT. This CDR3 comprises 15 residues. CDR3 nucleotide sequence: TGTGCCAGCAGCCCAGGGACGTACGGGGCCAACGTCCTGACTTTC. Its translation: CASSPGTYGANVLTF.

The V call is TRBV12-3 or TRBV12-4, the J call TRBJ2-5; perhaps TRBD1 as D (6 bases). V lost 3 bases, J lost 2 bases, and 13 bases lay in between. The length of the CDR3 is 15 residues. CDR3 sequence: CASSFTGTGQETQYF. The CDR3, as DNA: TGTGCCAGCAGTTTTACAGGGACGGGGCAAGAGACCCAGTACTTC.

V and J are TRBV20-1 and TRBJ2-4; D is possibly TRBD1 (6 bases). The DNA end lines up better with TRBJ2-5; the J call may be wrong. The CDR3 sequence is 13 residues long. Looked up from germline, CDR1 is DFQATT and CDR2 is SNEGSKA (reference sequence). CDR3 in DNA: TGCAGTGCTCCCCGGACAGCACAAGAGACCCAGTACTTC. Its translation is CSAPRTAQETQYF.

A remark on this clonotype: Since no conserved phenylalanine or tryptophan closes the CDR3, a read error is the likely cause. This chain links TRBV18 with TRBJ2-1; weak D call: TRBD1 (6 bases). The CDR3 spans 13 residues. CDR1 and CDR2 (germline): KGHSH, LQKENI. Trimming stripped 6 bases from V and 4 bases from J, with 10 bases between. In DNA form, the CDR3 reads TGTGCCAGCTCCCAAGGACAGTACAATGAGCAGTTCTGC. Its translation: CASSQGQYNEQFC.

This clonotype was counted only a few times. The V call is TRBV28, the J call TRBJ1-2; D might be TRBD1 (5 bases). The CDR3 sequence is 13 residues long. V was pared by 7 bases and J by 5 bases, with 14 bases between. CDR1 and CDR2 (germline): MDHEN, SYDVKM. The CDR3 is CASTTSDSYGYTF. CDR3 DNA sequence: TGTGCCAGCACAACCTCCGACAGTTATGGCTACACCTTC.

The chain couples TRBV14 to TRBJ1-5; 8 nucleotides align to TRBD1. The CDR3 length is 14 residues. In germline, CDR1 is SGHDN, CDR2 FVKESK. V shed 3 bases, J shed 6 bases, and the junction held 4 bases outside the gene matches. The CDR3 DNA reads as TGTGCCAGCAGCCAGACAGGGGTGTTTCAGCCCCAGCATTTT. It is translated as CASSQTGVFQPQHF.

The chain has TRBV7-2 and TRBJ1-1; D not resolved. The V and J ends lost 0 bases and 3 bases respectively, with 11 bases between them. CDR3 size: 15 residues. Germline CDR1 is SGHTA and CDR2 is FQGNSA. This CDR3 reads CASSLARADYTEAFF. In nucleotides, the CDR3 is TGTGCCAGCAGCTTAGCGCGGGCAGACTACACTGAAGCTTTCTTT.

The CDR3 protein is CASGRSFQHF. CDR3 sequence (DNA): TGTGCCAGCGGCAGGTCCTTCCAGCATTTT. This chain connects TRBV6-5 to TRBJ1-5; D not certain. The CDR3 has 10 amino acids. The ends were cut back, 8 bases at V and 12 bases at J, with 11 bases in the middle. The V gene's germline CDR1 is MNHEY and CDR2 SVGAGI.

To note about this clonotype: One end of the junction varies from germline; a read error may be responsible. The chain has TRBV7-9 and TRBJ1-2, with D unresolved. The CDR3 has 11 residues. CDR1 is SEHNR and CDR2 is FQNEAQ in the germline V gene (reference sequence). The CDR3 loop is CTSSTTYGYTF. CDR3 nucleotides: TGTACCAGCAGCACGACGTATGGCTACACCTTC.

This clonotype has only a few counts. This chain joins TRBV20-1 and TRBJ1-2; D is unresolved. The CDR3 has 12 residues. CDR1 and CDR2 from the germline V gene are DFQATT and SNEGSKA (reference sequence). Trimming left V 0 bases short and J 8 bases short, with 10 bases between. The CDR3 nucleotides read TGCAGTGCTAGAGACCCCCAACGCGGCTACACCTTC. Translating it yields CSARDPQRGYTF.

The V call is TRBV4-3, the J call TRBJ2-3; 7 positions match TRBD1. V gave up 1 base and J gave up 1 base; unmatched junction bases: 5. Per germline, CDR1 LGHNA and CDR2 YSLEER. This CDR3 comprises 16 residues. This CDR3 is CASSQAGGVGTDTQYF. The DNA for the CDR3 is TGCGCCAGCAGCCAAGCAGGGGGAGTAGGCACAGATACGCAGTATTTT.

As for this clonotype: The junction does not match germline at one end; this may be a read error. CDR3 DNA: TGTGCCAACAGCCAGAGGTCGTTCGGACTAGCGGGGGGGCCCCTAAATTTTGAGACCCAGTACTTC. It yields the protein CANSQRSFGLAGGPLNFETQYF. The J gene is TRBJ2-5, the V gene TRBV11-2; 15 bases map to TRBD2. CDR3 length equals 22 residues. Germline loops: CDR1 SGHAT, CDR2 FQNNGV.

The rearrangement links TRBV4-3 to TRBJ1-2, with no clear D. This CDR3 is 13 amino acids long. V dropped 0 bases and J dropped 7 bases, with 9 bases sitting between them. The germline gives CDR1 LGHNA, CDR2 YSLEER. This CDR3 reads CASSQDPTLGYTF. The CDR3 coding sequence is TGCGCCAGCAGCCAAGATCCAACACTTGGCTACACCTTC.

In its sample, this clonotype was seen a few times. The chain recombines TRBV3-1 with TRBJ2-5; D is unresolved. The length of the CDR3 is 14 residues. CDR1 is LGHDT, CDR2 YNNKEL, per germline (reference sequence). The germline V and J ends were trimmed by 2 bases and 4 bases, with 11 bases remaining between them. In DNA form, the CDR3 reads TGTGCCAGCAGCCAATCGGCGGCCCGAGAGACCCAGTACTTC. Amino acid sequence: CASSQSAARETQYF.

CDR3 loop: CASSQPVSTSGGFSSYEQYF. CDR3 nucleotides: TGTGCCAGCAGCCAACCCGTGTCAACTAGCGGGGGGTTCAGCTCCTACGAGCAGTACTTC. The rearrangement links TRBV4-2 to TRBJ2-7; 12 bases line up with TRBD2. Germline CDR1 reads LGHNA; CDR2 reads YNFKEQ. The V and J ends lost 2 bases and 0 bases, in that order; junction bases with no gene match: 14. The CDR3 runs 20 residues.

The chain uses TRBV4-1 and TRBJ1-4; possible D gene TRBD1, 5 bases. CDR3 length equals 16 residues. Looked up from germline, CDR1 is MGHRA and CDR2 is YSYEKL. V dropped 0 bases and J dropped 8 bases, with 16 bases sitting between them. CDR3 coding DNA: TGCGCCAGCAGCCAAGACACCGCACGGGGGTTGGAAAAACTGTTTTTT. This sequence encodes CASSQDTARGLEKLFF.

This clonotype came up a few times. The V call is TRBV28, the J call TRBJ2-5; D gene uncertain. V dropped 5 bases and J dropped 2 bases, with 12 bases sitting between them. The length of the CDR3 is 14 residues. Germline CDR1 and CDR2: MDHEN and SYDVKM. The CDR3 here is CASSPYIVQETQYF. Here the CDR3 DNA reads TGTGCCAGCAGTCCTTATATAGTACAAGAGACCCAGTACTTC.

The genes are TRBV6-5 and TRBJ2-7, with D maybe TRBD1 (6 bases). Trimming removed 0 bases at V and 5 bases at J, with 11 bases between. The CDR3 spans 14 residues. CDR1 and CDR2 (germline): MNHEY, SVGAGI. This CDR3 is CASSYSNRVHEQYF. CDR3 in DNA: TGTGCCAGCAGTTACTCGAACAGGGTCCACGAGCAGTACTTC.

This clonotype came up many times. The gene calls are TRBV20-1 and TRBJ2-5; a possible D gene is TRBD1 (6 bases). The V end was cut by 4 bases, the J end by 2 bases, with 20 bases between. The CDR3 runs to 16 residues. CDR1 is DFQATT and CDR2 is SNEGSKA in the germline V gene (reference sequence). The CDR3 region is CSATTPGHTLQETQYF. CDR3 nucleotide sequence: TGCAGTGCTACAACACCGGGACACACCCTTCAAGAGACCCAGTACTTC.

The J gene is TRBJ1-1, the V gene TRBV4-3, with D perhaps matching TRBD1 (6 bases). Trimming pared 3 bases from V and 6 bases from J, leaving 14 bases between. The CDR3 runs 14 residues. CDR1 is LGHNA and CDR2 is YSLEER in the germline V gene. DNA for the CDR3: TGCGCCAGCAGCCACAACAGGGAGGGTTCTGAAGCTTTCTTT. It specifies CASSHNREGSEAFF.

The chain employs TRBV6-1 and TRBJ2-3; the D gene is possibly TRBD1 (6 bases). Germline loops: CDR1 MNHNS, CDR2 SASEGT. The germline V and J ends were trimmed by 2 bases and 4 bases, with 19 bases remaining between them. This CDR3 has 17 residues. The CDR3 loop is CASSERRQGKAADTQYF. The CDR3 bases are TGTGCCAGCAGTGAAAGGCGGCAGGGGAAGGCGGCAGATACGCAGTATTTT.

The chain links TRBV12-3 or TRBV12-4 to TRBJ1-2, with 9 positions matching TRBD1. J lost 7 bases, V lost 10 bases, and 7 bases had no gene match. CDR3 length equals 12 residues. CDR3 loop: CANWGQGGGYTF. DNA for the CDR3: TGTGCCAATTGGGGACAGGGTGGTGGCTACACCTTC.

This rearrangement joins TRBV7-2 to TRBJ1-1, with 10 nucleotides matching TRBD1. Germline V gives CDR1 SGHTA, CDR2 FQGNSA. CDR3 size: 17 residues. V gave up 3 bases and J gave up 5 bases; unmatched junction bases: 12. CDR3 in amino acids: CASSLLPPTGGQTEAFF. In DNA form, the CDR3 reads TGTGCCAGCAGCTTGCTACCTCCGACAGGGGGCCAGACTGAAGCTTTCTTT.

The J gene is TRBJ1-5, the V gene TRBV5-5, with 7 bases matching TRBD1. Germline V gene data show CDR1 as SGHKS and CDR2 as YYEKEE (reference sequence). The CDR3 extends over 15 amino acids. The V segment lost 1 base and the J segment 6 bases; nucleotides outside the gene matches: 7. CDR3 nucleotides: TGTGCCAGCAGCTTGTATGACAGGGCGGGTCAGCCCCAGCATTTT. Protein: CASSLYDRAGQPQHF.

The V call is TRBV29-1, the J call TRBJ2-7, with D unclear. The end of the DNA fits TRBJ2-5 better, so the J call may be wrong. The length of the CDR3 is 13 residues. Germline V lookup: CDR1 SQVTM, CDR2 ANQGSEA. CDR3 protein: CSVVKIRGETQYF. CDR3 in DNA: TGCAGCGTGGTAAAGATTCGCGGAGAGACCCAGTACTTC.

Here the CDR3 DNA reads TGTGCCAGCAGCCCCCTCGACAGGGGAGCCAAAAACATTCAGTACTTC. Amino acids: CASSPLDRGAKNIQYF. The chain recombines TRBV9 with TRBJ2-4; 8 nucleotides align to TRBD1. The germline CDR1 and CDR2 sequences are SGDLS and YYNGEE. The CDR3 runs 16 residues. The V segment lost 4 bases and the J segment 0 bases; nucleotides outside the gene matches: 6.